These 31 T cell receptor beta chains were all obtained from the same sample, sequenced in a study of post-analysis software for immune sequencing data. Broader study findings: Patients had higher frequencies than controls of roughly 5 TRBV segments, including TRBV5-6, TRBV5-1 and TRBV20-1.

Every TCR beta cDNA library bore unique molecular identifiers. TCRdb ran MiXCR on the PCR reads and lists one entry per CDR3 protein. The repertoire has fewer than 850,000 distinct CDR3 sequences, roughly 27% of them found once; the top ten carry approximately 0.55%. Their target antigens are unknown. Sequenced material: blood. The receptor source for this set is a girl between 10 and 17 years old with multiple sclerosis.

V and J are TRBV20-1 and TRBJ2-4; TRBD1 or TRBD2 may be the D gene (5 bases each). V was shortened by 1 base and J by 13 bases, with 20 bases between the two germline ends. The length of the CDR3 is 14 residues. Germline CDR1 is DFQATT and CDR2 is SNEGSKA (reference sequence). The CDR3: CSARAPTGPSEQYF. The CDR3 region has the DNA TGCAGTGCTAGAGCCCCGACGGGGCCCTCTGAGCAGTACTTC.

The DNA for the CDR3 is TGTGCCAGCAGCGAGGGGAGGTCCACAGATACGCAGTATTTT. Amino acid sequence: CASSEGRSTDTQYF. This sequence joins TRBV9 and TRBJ2-3; D perhaps matches TRBD2 (6 bases). The V gene lost 3 bases and the J gene lost 2 bases, with 10 bases spanning the gap. This CDR3 comprises 14 residues. Germline assignment: CDR1 SGDLS and CDR2 YYNGEE.

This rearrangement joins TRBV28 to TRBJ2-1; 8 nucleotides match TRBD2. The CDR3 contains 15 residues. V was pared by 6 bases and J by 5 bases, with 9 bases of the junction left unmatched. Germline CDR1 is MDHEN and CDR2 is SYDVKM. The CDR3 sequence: CASSLRRAGDNEQFF. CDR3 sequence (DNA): TGTGCCAGCAGCCTCCGCCGAGCGGGAGACAATGAGCAGTTCTTC.

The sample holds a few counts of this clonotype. The CDR3 DNA reads as TGTGCCAGCAGCTTAGCTGCGGGGGGAAACACAGATACGCAGTATTTT. Protein sequence: CASSLAAGGNTDTQYF. The chain is built from TRBV7-2 and TRBJ2-3; 8 nucleotides align to TRBD2. CDR3 length: 16 amino acids. Germline CDR1 reads SGHTA; CDR2 reads FQGNSA. The V segment lost 0 bases and the J segment 2 bases; nucleotides outside the gene matches: 4.

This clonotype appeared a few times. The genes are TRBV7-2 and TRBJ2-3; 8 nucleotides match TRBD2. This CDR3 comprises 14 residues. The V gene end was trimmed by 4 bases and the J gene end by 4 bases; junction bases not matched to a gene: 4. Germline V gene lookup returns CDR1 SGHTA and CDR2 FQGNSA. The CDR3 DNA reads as TGTGCCAGCAGCTCCATAGCGGGGTCAGATACGCAGTATTTT. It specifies CASSSIAGSDTQYF.

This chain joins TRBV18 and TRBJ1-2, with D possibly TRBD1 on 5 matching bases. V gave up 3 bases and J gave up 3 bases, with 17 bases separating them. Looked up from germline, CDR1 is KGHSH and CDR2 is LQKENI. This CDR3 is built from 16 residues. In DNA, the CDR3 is TGTGCCAGCTCACCCCAGGCCTTTTTGGGGGACTATGGCTACACCTTC. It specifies CASSPQAFLGDYGYTF. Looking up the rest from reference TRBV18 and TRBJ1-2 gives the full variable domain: NAGVMQNPRHLVRRRGQEARLRCSPMKGHSHVYWYRQLPEEGLKFMVYLQKENIIDESGMPKERFSAEFPKEGPSILRIQQVVRGDSAAYFCASSPQAFLGDYGYTFGSGTRLTVV.

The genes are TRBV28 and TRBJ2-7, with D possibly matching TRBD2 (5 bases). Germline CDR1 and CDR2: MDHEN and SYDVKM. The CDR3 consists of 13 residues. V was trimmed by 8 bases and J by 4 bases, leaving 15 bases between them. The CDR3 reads CASPRSGLYEQYF. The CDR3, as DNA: TGTGCCAGCCCCCGGAGCGGACTTTACGAGCAGTACTTC.

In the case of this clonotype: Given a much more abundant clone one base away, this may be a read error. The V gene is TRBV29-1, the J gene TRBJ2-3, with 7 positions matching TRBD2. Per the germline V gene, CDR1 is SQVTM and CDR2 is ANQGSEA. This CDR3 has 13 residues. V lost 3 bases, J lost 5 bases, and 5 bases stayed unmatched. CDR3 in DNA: TGCAGCGTTGAGGGTTGGGGGGGAGATACGCAGTATTTT. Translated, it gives CSVEGWGGDTQYF.

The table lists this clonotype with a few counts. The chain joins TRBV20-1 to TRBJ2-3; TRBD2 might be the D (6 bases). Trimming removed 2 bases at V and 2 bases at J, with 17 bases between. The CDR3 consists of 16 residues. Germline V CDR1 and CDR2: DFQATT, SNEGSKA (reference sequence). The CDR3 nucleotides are TGCAGTGCTAGACCCATGACTAGTCGATACACAGATACGCAGTATTTT. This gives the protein CSARPMTSRYTDTQYF.

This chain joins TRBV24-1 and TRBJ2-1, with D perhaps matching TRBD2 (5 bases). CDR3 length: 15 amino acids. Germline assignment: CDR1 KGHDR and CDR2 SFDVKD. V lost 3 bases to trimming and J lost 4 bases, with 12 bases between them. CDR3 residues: CATSDPFRGYNEQFF. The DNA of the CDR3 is TGTGCCACCAGTGATCCCTTCCGGGGTTACAATGAGCAGTTCTTC.

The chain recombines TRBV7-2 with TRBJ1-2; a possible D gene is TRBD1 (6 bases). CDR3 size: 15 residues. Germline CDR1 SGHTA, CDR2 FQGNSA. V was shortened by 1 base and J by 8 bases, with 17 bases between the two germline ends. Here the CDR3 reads CASSLEGDARFGYTF. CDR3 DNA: TGTGCCAGCAGCTTAGAGGGGGACGCCCGTTTCGGCTACACCTTC.

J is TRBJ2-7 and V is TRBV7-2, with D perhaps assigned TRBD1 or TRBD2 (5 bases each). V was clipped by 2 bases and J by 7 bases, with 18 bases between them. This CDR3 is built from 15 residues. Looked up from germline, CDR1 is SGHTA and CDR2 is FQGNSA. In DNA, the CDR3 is TGTGCCAGCAGCTTATCCGGGGCAGGGAGCGTGGAGCAGTACTTC. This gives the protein CASSLSGAGSVEQYF.

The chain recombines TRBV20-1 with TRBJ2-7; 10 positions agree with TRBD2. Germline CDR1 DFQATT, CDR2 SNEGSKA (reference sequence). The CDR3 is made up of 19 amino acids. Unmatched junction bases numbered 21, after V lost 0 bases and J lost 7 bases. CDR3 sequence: CSARDSRGSGGALYNEQYF. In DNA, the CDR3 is TGCAGTGCTAGAGATTCGCGTGGGAGCGGGGGGGCGTTATACAATGAGCAGTACTTC.

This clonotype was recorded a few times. CDR3 residues: CASSQDGRDTQYF. Written as DNA, the CDR3 is TGCGCCAGCAGCCAAGACGGCAGAGATACGCAGTATTTT. V gene TRBV4-3 combines with J gene TRBJ2-3, with D unresolved. The germline gives CDR1 LGHNA, CDR2 YSLEER. Trimming pared 0 bases from V and 5 bases from J, leaving 6 bases between. The CDR3 is made up of 13 amino acids.

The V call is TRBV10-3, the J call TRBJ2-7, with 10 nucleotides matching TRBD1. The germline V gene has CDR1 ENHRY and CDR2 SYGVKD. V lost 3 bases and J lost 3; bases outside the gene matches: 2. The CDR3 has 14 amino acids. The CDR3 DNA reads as TGTGCCATCAGTGAAGGGGACAGGGGCTACGAGCAGTACTTC. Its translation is CAISEGDRGYEQYF.

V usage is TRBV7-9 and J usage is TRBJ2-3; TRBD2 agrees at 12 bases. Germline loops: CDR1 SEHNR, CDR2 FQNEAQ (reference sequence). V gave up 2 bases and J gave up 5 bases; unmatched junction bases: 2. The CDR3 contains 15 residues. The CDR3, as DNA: TGTGCCAGCAGCTTATCGGGACTAGCGGGAGATACGCAGTATTTT. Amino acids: CASSLSGLAGDTQYF.

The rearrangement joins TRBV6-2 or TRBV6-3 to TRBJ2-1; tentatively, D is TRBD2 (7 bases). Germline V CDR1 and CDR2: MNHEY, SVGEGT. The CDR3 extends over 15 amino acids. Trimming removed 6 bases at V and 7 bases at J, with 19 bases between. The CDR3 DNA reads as TGTGCCAGCAGACAGCGCTGGGGGGGCCGTAATGAGCAGTTCTTC. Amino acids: CASRQRWGGRNEQFF.

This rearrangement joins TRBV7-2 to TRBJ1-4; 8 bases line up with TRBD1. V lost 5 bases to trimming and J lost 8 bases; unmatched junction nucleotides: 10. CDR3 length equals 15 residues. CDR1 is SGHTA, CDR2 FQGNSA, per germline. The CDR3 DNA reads TGTGCCAGCAGCCAAGACAGGGGAGAGGAGGAAAAACTGTTTTTT. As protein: CASSQDRGEEEKLFF.

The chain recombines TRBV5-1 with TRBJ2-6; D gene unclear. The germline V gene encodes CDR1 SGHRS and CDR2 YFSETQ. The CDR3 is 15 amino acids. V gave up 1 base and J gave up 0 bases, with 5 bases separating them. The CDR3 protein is CASSLQPSGANVLTF. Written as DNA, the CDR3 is TGCGCCAGCAGCTTGCAGCCCTCTGGGGCCAACGTCCTGACTTTC.

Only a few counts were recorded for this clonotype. The CDR3 loop is CASSYEREGGFGKLFF. The CDR3 coding sequence is TGTGCCAGCAGTTACGAAAGGGAAGGGGGATTTGGAAAACTGTTTTTT. The rearrangement uses TRBV6-5 and TRBJ1-4; TRBD1 might be the D (6 bases). In germline, CDR1 is MNHEY, CDR2 SVGAGI. The CDR3 covers 16 residues. The V gene lost 2 bases and the J gene lost 10 bases, with 20 bases spanning the gap.

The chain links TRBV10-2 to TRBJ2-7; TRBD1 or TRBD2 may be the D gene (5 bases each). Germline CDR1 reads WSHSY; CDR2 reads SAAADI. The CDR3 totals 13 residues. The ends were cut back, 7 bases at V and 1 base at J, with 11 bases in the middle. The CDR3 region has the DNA TGCGCCAGCAACGGGGCGTTTTCCTACGAGCAGTACTTC. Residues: CASNGAFSYEQYF.

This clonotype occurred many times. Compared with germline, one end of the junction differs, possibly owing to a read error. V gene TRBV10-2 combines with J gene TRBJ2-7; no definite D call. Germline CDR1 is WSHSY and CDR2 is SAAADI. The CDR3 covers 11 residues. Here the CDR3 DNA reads TGTGCCAGCAGTGAATCCTACGAGCAGTACTTC. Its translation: CASSESYEQYF.

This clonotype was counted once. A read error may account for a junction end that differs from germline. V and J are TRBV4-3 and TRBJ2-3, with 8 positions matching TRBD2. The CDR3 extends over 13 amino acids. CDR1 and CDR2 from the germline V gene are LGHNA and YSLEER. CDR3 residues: CAGSRQRGDTQYF. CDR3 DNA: TGCGCCGGCAGCCGACAGCGGGGGGATACGCAGTATTTT.

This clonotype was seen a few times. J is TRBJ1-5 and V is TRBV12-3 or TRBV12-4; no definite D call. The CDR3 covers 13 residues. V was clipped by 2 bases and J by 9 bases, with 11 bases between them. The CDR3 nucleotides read TGTGCCAGCAGTTTAAAAGGATTTCTGCCCCAGCATTTT. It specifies CASSLKGFLPQHF.

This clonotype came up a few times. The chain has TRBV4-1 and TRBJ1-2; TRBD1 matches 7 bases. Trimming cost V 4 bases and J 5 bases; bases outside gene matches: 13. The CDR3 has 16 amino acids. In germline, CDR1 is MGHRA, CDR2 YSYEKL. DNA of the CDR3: TGCGCCAGCAGCCGCCAGGACAGGTTTACCATTTATGGCTACACCTTC. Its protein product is CASSRQDRFTIYGYTF.

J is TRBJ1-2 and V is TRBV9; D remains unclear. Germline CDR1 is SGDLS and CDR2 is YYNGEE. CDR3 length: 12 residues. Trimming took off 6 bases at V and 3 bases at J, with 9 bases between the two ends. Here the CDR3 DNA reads TGTGCCAGCACCAAGAAGGACTATGGCTACACCTTC. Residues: CASTKKDYGYTF.

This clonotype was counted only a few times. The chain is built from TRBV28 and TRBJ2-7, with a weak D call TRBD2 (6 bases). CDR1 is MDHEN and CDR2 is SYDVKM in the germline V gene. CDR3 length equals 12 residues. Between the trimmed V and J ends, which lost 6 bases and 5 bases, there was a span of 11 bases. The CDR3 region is CASRASVHEQYF. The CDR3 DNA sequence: TGTGCCAGCAGAGCTAGCGTCCACGAGCAGTACTTC.

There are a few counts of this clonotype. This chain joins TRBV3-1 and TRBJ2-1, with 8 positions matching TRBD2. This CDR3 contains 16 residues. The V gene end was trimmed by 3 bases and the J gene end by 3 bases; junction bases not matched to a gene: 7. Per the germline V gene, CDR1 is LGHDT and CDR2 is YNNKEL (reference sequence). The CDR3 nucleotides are TGTGCCAGCAGCCAGGAGAGCGGGAGTGTCTACAATGAGCAGTTCTTC. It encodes CASSQESGSVYNEQFF.

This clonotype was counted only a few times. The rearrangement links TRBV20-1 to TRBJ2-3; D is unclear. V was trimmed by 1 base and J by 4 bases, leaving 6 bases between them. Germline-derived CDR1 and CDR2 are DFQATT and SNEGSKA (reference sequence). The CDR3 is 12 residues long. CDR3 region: CSARGTADTQYF. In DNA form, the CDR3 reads TGCAGTGCTAGAGGCACAGCAGATACGCAGTATTTT.

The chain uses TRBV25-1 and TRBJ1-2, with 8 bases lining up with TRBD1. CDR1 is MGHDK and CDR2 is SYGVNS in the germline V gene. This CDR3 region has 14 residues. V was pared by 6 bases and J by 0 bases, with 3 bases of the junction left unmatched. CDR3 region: CASRGTGTNYGYTF. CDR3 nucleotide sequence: TGTGCCAGCAGAGGGACAGGCACTAACTATGGCTACACCTTC.

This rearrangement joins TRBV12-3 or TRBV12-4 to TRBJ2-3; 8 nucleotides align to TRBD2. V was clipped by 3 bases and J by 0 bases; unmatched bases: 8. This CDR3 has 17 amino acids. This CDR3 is CASSLALSGASTDTQYF. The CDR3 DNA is TGTGCCAGCAGTTTGGCCCTTAGCGGGGCCAGCACAGATACGCAGTATTTT.